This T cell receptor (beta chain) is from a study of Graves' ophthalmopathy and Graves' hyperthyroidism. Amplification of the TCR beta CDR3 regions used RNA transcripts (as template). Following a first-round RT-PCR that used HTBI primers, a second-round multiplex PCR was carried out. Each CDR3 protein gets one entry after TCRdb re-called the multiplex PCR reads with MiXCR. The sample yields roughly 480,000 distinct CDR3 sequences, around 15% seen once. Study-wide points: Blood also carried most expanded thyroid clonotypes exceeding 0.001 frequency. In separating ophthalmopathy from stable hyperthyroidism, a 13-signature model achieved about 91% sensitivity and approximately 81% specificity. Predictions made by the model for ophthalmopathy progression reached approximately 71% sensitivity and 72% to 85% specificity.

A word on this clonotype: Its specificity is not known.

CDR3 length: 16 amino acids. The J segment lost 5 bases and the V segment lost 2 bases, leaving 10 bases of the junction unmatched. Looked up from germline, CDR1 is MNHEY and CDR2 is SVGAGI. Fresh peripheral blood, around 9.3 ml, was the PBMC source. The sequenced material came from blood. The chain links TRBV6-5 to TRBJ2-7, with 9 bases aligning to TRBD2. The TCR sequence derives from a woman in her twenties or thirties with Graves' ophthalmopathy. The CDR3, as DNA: TGTGCCAGCAGTTACAGGGCGGGGGGGCCTCACGACGAGCAGTACTTC. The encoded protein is CASSYRAGGPHDEQYF.